This TCR beta chain is drawn from a study of blood T cells in healthy people across ages. Germline CDR1 is SGHRS and CDR2 is YFSETQ. The CDR3 spans 16 residues. Trimming left V 0 bases short and J 0 bases short, with 10 bases between. The authors ran a second PCR of 7 to 11 cycles using a sample-barcoded 5' primer and a J-beta primer mix. Every sample gave at least 2.5 million paired-end reads containing CDR3. TCRdb called the 5' RACE reads again in MiXCR, with one record for every CDR3 protein. This sample yields approximately 700,000 distinct CDR3 sequences, of which approximately 31% are seen a single time; roughly 14% belongs to the top ten. This clonotype was seen more than once but under ten times. The antigen remains undetermined. Since a much larger clone is just one base distant, this may be a read error. This likely comes from a read error, as the CDR3 has no conserved phenylalanine or tryptophan at its end.

Study results and caveats: More naive CD4+ cells and higher diversity marked long-lived donors relative to aged donors.

Specimen: blood. The chain employs TRBV5-1 and TRBJ2-4, with a tentative D call TRBD1 (6 bases). The TCR comes from a woman of 80 years or more in good health. The CDR3 coding sequence is TGCGCCAGCAGCTTGGGAACAGGGATAGCCAAAAACATTCAGTACTAC. It specifies CASSLGTGIAKNIQYY.